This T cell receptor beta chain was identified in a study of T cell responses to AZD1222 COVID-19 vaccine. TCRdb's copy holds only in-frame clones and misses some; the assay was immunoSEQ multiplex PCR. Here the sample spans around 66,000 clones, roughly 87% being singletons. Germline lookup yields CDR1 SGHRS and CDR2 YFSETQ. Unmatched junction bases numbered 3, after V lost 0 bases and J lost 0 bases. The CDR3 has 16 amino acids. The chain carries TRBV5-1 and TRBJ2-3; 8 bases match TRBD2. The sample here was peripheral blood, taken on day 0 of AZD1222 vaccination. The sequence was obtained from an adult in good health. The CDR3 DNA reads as TGCGCCAGCAGCTTGGTCCGCGGGGGGAGCACAGATACGCAGTATTTT. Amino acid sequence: CASSLVRGGSTDTQYF.